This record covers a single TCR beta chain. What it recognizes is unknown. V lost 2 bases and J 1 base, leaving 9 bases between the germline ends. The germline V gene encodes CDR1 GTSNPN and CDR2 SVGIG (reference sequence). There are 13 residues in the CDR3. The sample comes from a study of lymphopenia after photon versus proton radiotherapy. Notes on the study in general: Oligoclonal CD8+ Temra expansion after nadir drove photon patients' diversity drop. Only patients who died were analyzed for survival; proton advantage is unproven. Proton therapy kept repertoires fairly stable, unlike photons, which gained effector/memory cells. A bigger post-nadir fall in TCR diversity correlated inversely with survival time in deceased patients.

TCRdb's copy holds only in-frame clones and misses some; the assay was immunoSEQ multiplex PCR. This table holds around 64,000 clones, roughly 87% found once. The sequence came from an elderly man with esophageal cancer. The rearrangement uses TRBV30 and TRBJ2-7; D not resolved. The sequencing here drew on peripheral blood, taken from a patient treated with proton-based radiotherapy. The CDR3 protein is CAWSTRLSYEQYF. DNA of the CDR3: TGTGCCTGGAGTACTCGTTTATCCTACGAGCAGTACTTC. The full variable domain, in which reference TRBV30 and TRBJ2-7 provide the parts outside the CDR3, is SQTIHQWPATLVQPVGSPLSLECTVEGTSNPNLYWYRQAAGRGLQLLFYSVGIGQISSEVPQNLSASRPQDRQFILSSKKLLLSDSGFYLCAWSTRLSYEQYFGPGTRLTVT.